Included here is one TCR beta chain sequence, with context. This CDR3 region has 13 residues. Looked up from germline, CDR1 is LNHDA and CDR2 is SQIVND (reference sequence). V lost 3 bases and J lost 9; bases outside the gene matches: 4. The data were taken from a study of T cell changes during pregnancy in multiple sclerosis. TCRdb's table, derived via immunoSEQ multiplex PCR, lists solely in-frame clones and lacks some. The table shows approximately 88,000 clones, with 90% to 95% occurring only once. V gene TRBV19 combines with J gene TRBJ2-1, with 8 bases lining up with TRBD2. The receptor's source is a female donor with multiple sclerosis, enrolled in a pregnancy study. The specimen comprised peripheral blood, sampled in the second trimester of pregnancy. The CDR3 region has the DNA TGTGCCAGTAGTATTTTAGGACTAGCTGAGCAGTTCTTC. This gives the protein CASSILGLAEQFF.